Listed here is a single T cell receptor (beta chain). Between the trimmed V and J ends, which lost 3 bases and 1 base, there was a span of 10 bases. The CDR3 consists of 14 residues. The V gene's germline CDR1 is SGHRS and CDR2 YFSETQ. Every immunoSEQ plate was one replicate of a subset's evenly spread DNA. Sequencing used immunoSEQ multiplex PCR; TCRdb keeps in-frame clones, though not all of them. The repertoire holds hundreds of thousands of clones, about 74% seen once, with less than 2% in the top ten. These data originate in a study of shared clonotypes between healthy human individuals. This receptor was obtained from a woman aged 25 to 39 in good health. The rearrangement uses TRBV5-1 and TRBJ1-1; D gene ambiguous. Sequencing was done on a sample of memory CD4+ T cells sorted from blood. Noted subset: CD45RA-negative fraction. The CDR3 sequence is CASSYTDSNTEAFF. Here the CDR3 DNA reads TGCGCCAGCAGCTACACAGACTCGAACACTGAAGCTTTCTTT.